Sequencing of this T cell receptor beta chain was carried out in a study of shared clonotypes between healthy human individuals. Profiled with immunoSEQ multiplex PCR; TCRdb holds only in-frame clones, not every one. The sample carries under 850,000 clones, about 92% recorded once. General observations from the study: The four-donor shared clonotypes exceeded non-shared clonotypes in generation probability, with non-shared ones scoring lower.

CD45RO-negative CD8 cells positively selected for CCR7 made up the naive population, which excluded terminally differentiated effector memory CD45RA+ cells. The healthy adult donors were HIV-negative and reported no recent acute infections or vaccinations. About this clone itself: Antigen unknown.

The TCR comes from a young man in good health. The sequenced material came from naive CD8+ T cells sorted from blood.

CDR3 loop: CASNILGVAGELFF. The CDR3, as DNA: TGTGCCAGTAACATTCTGGGGGTGGCCGGGGAGCTGTTTTTT. The rearrangement uses TRBV19 and TRBJ2-2, with D perhaps given as TRBD1 or TRBD2 (5 bases each). Germline V gene sequence: CDR1 LNHDA, CDR2 SQIVND (reference sequence). The CDR3 runs 14 residues. The V end was cut by 7 bases, the J end by 6 bases, with 15 bases between.